Shown below are 22 T cell receptor beta chains from a single sample sequenced in a study of blood T cell repertoires in COVID-19. The assay was immunoSEQ multiplex PCR, and TCRdb's table has in-frame clones only and misses some. The sample lists about 350,000 clones, less than 90% seen once, with 1% in the top ten. The sequencing input was PBMCs or T cells enriched from blood (not recorded which). These receptors were collected from a woman younger than 45 who had recovered from COVID-19.

The chain carries TRBV5-1 and TRBJ1-1; 9 positions match TRBD1. Germline V CDR1 and CDR2: SGHRS, YFSETQ. This CDR3 comprises 13 residues. With 4 bases clipped from V and 7 bases from J, the junction kept 5 bases outside the gene matches. The CDR3 spells CASSVDRGGEAFF. As DNA, the CDR3 is TGCGCCAGCAGCGTGGACAGGGGAGGTGAAGCTTTCTTT.

This clone has a handful of counts. This chain links TRBV7-2 with TRBJ2-2; weak D call: TRBD1 (6 bases). Germline V gene data show CDR1 as SGHTA and CDR2 as FQGNSA. The CDR3 length is 14 residues. V shed 4 bases and J shed 4 bases, with 10 bases lying between them. CDR3 residues: CASSSQGITGELFF. The CDR3 DNA reads TGTGCCAGCAGCTCCCAGGGGATCACCGGGGAGCTGTTTTTT.

The chain recombines TRBV11-1 with TRBJ1-1, with D hard to call. This CDR3 has 15 residues. CDR1 SGHAT and CDR2 FQDESV come from the germline V gene (reference sequence). V was trimmed by 8 bases and J by 2 bases, leaving 18 bases between them. In nucleotides, the CDR3 is TGTGCCAGCGGCCCATCCGGCGGGGTCAACACTGAAGCTTTCTTT. As protein: CASGPSGGVNTEAFF.

This clone was counted a single time. CDR3 residues: CASSPLLSTDTQYF. CDR3 nucleotide sequence: TGTGCCAGCAGTCCACTACTTAGCACAGATACGCAGTATTTT. The V and J genes are TRBV28 and TRBJ2-3, with D uncertain. Germline V gene data show CDR1 as MDHEN and CDR2 as SYDVKM. The CDR3 contains 14 residues. Trimming cost V 5 bases and J 0 bases, with 9 bases left between them.

Only a few counts were recorded for this clone. This chain connects TRBV4-2 to TRBJ2-7; D is perhaps TRBD1 (6 bases). The CDR3 is 15 amino acids. Germline-derived CDR1 and CDR2 are LGHNA and YNFKEQ. V was pared by 3 bases and J by 3 bases, with 15 bases between. The CDR3 region is CASSQDQGHVYEQYF. Here the CDR3 DNA reads TGTGCCAGCAGCCAGGACCAGGGACATGTCTACGAGCAGTACTTC.

V is TRBV3-1 (or the pseudogene TRBV3-2) and J is TRBJ2-5; D gene unclear. The CDR3 is 14 residues long. The germline V gene has CDR1 LGHDT and CDR2 YNNKEL (reference sequence). The V gene lost 0 bases and the J gene lost 5 bases, with 10 bases spanning the gap. The CDR3 sequence: CASSQDWARETQYF. In nucleotides, the CDR3 is TGTGCCAGCAGCCAAGATTGGGCTCGGGAGACCCAGTACTTC.

This clone showed up just a few times. The chain uses TRBV7-9 and TRBJ1-4, with 9 bases identical to TRBD1. The CDR3 has 15 amino acids. V shed 5 bases and J 10 bases; nucleotides not matched to a gene: 11. Germline assignment: CDR1 SEHNR and CDR2 FQNEAQ (reference sequence). DNA for the CDR3: TGTGCCAGCAGCCCCCGGTGGACAGGGGACGGAAAACTGTTTTTT. It codes for CASSPRWTGDGKLFF.

V and J are TRBV7-8 and TRBJ2-7, with D perhaps matching TRBD1 (6 bases). Germline lookup yields CDR1 SGHVS and CDR2 FQNEAQ. V lost 5 bases and J lost 3, with 17 bases in between. This CDR3 spans 15 amino acids. In nucleotides, the CDR3 is TGTGCCAGCAGCCCTAAAAGGGGGACCCTCTACGAGCAGTACTTC. Its protein product is CASSPKRGTLYEQYF.

The chain uses TRBV10-3 and TRBJ1-6, with D possibly being TRBD1 (6 bases). Trimming left V 4 bases short and J 10 bases short, with 23 bases between. Germline CDR1 reads ENHRY; CDR2 reads SYGVKD. This CDR3 is 17 amino acids long. The CDR3 DNA reads as TGTGCCATCAGTGTATCGGGGGCAGCAGCGCGGGAGTCACCCCTCCACTTT. This gives the protein CAISVSGAAARESPLHF.

The genes are TRBV15 and TRBJ2-5; 10 bases align to TRBD1. CDR1 and CDR2 from the germline V gene are LNHNV and YYDKDF (reference sequence). The CDR3 covers 14 residues. Trimming at V came to 9 bases and at J to 7 bases, leaving 11 bases not matched to a gene. CDR3 nucleotides: TGTGCCACGGTGGACAGGGGGGGTCTTGGGACCCAGTACTTC. The encoded protein is CATVDRGGLGTQYF.

CDR3 sequence reads: CASSVTGSSYNSPLHF. Here the CDR3 DNA reads TGTGCCAGCAGTGTCACAGGGAGCTCCTATAATTCACCCCTCCACTTT. The chain uses TRBV2 and TRBJ1-6; a weak D match, TRBD1 (6 bases). V shed 4 bases and J shed 0 bases, with 10 bases lying between them. The CDR3 is 16 amino acids. Germline CDR1 and CDR2: SNHLY and FYNNEI.

The rearrangement joins TRBV28 to TRBJ2-1; 8 nucleotides line up with TRBD1. The germline gives CDR1 MDHEN, CDR2 SYDVKM. V was clipped by 4 bases and J by 8 bases; unmatched bases: 7. The CDR3 extends over 14 amino acids. The CDR3 region is CASSWGQGADEQFF. CDR3 in DNA: TGTGCCAGCAGTTGGGGCCAGGGGGCGGATGAGCAGTTCTTC.

The chain is built from TRBV27 and TRBJ1-2; 10 bases line up with TRBD1. From germline, CDR1 is MNHEY and CDR2 SMNVEV (reference sequence). The CDR3 loop spans 17 amino acids. V shed 6 bases, J shed 0 bases, and the junction held 10 bases outside the gene matches. For the CDR3, the DNA is TGTGCCAGCAGCAGCACCGGGACAGGGGCGACTAACTATGGCTACACCTTC. This sequence encodes CASSSTGTGATNYGYTF.

V usage is TRBV6-5 and J usage is TRBJ1-1; 10 bases fit TRBD1. The CDR3 sequence is 14 residues long. Germline CDR1 reads MNHEY; CDR2 reads SVGAGI. Losses at the gene ends were 7 bases for V and 1 base for J; bases not matched to a gene: 3. CDR3 loop: CASKGTGENTEAFF. The CDR3 coding sequence is TGTGCCAGCAAGGGGACAGGGGAGAACACTGAAGCTTTCTTT.

This clone was picked up one time. The V and J genes are TRBV19 and TRBJ1-5; D is ambiguous. The CDR3 is made up of 14 amino acids. Germline V gene sequence: CDR1 LNHDA, CDR2 SQIVND (reference sequence). V lost 11 bases to trimming and J lost 9 bases, with 23 bases between them. The CDR3 region has the DNA TGTGCCTCCTCGAAAAGCCACGGTGAGAGGCCCCAGCATTTT. This sequence encodes CASSKSHGERPQHF. Drawing the rest from reference TRBV19 and TRBJ1-5, the complete variable domain is DGGITQSPKYLFRKEGQNVTLSCEQNLNHDAMYWYRQDPGQGLRLIYYSQIVNDFQKGDIAEGYSVSREKKESFPLTVTSAQKNPTAFYLCASSKSHGERPQHFGDGTRLSIL.

The rearrangement uses TRBV19 and TRBJ1-4; the D gene is possibly TRBD1 (5 bases). The CDR3 has 13 residues. V lost 8 bases, J lost 7 bases, and 14 bases lay in between. Germline-derived CDR1 and CDR2 are LNHDA and SQIVND (reference sequence). The CDR3 region has the DNA TGTGCCAGTTCGAGACAGTTAATTGAAAAACTGTTTTTT. This translates into CASSRQLIEKLFF.

The chain has TRBV4-3 and TRBJ2-1, with TRBD1 identical over 9 bases. V lost 5 bases, J lost 8 bases, and 4 bases stayed unmatched. The V gene's germline CDR1 is LGHNA and CDR2 YSLEER. The CDR3 extends over 13 amino acids. The CDR3 bases are TGCGCCAGCAGCTCGGACAGGGGCGATGAGCAGTTCTTC. This encodes CASSSDRGDEQFF.

This chain uses TRBV7-9 with TRBJ2-6; D gene ambiguous. The CDR3 is made up of 14 amino acids. Trimming left V 5 bases short and J 3 bases short, with 8 bases between. The germline CDR1 and CDR2 sequences are SEHNR and FQNEAQ (reference sequence). This chain's CDR3 is CASSPPGGANVLTF. CDR3 bases: TGTGCCAGCAGCCCTCCGGGTGGGGCCAACGTCCTGACTTTC.

The chain is built from TRBV28 and TRBJ2-7; TRBD2 matches at 7 bases. CDR3 length: 15 amino acids. J gave up 5 bases and V 3 bases, and 10 bases lay outside the gene matches. Germline lookup yields CDR1 MDHEN and CDR2 SYDVKM. CDR3 sequence: CASSLLAREGNEQYF. Here the CDR3 DNA reads TGTGCCAGCAGTTTGTTAGCCAGGGAGGGCAACGAGCAGTACTTC.

V is TRBV18 and J is TRBJ1-2; D gene uncertain. Trimming pared 5 bases from V and 13 bases from J, leaving 23 bases between. The CDR3 runs to 14 residues. Germline values: CDR1 KGHSH, CDR2 LQKENI. DNA for the CDR3: TGTGCCAGCTCAACACAGACTCCCGGGTCCAGACCCACCTTC. Translating gives CASSTQTPGSRPTF.

The gene calls are TRBV30 and TRBJ1-1; D might be TRBD1 (5 bases). This CDR3 comprises 9 residues. CDR1 and CDR2 (germline): GTSNPN, SVGIG (reference sequence). The CDR3 reads CVTDSEAFF. The CDR3 DNA sequence: TGTGTGACTGACAGTGAAGCTTTCTTT.

As DNA, the CDR3 is TGTGCCAGCAGCTTAAAGGACAGGGTAGGGGATGGCTACACCTTC. Amino acid sequence: CASSLKDRVGDGYTF. This chain uses TRBV7-8 with TRBJ1-2; 8 nucleotides match TRBD1. The CDR3 has 15 residues. Germline loops: CDR1 SGHVS, CDR2 FQNEAQ. Unmatched junction bases numbered 8, after V lost 2 bases and J lost 6 bases.